What follows is one T cell receptor (beta chain) and its context. The CDR3 has 15 amino acids. V was trimmed by 3 bases and J by 3 bases, leaving 15 bases between them. Looked up from germline, CDR1 is DFQATT and CDR2 is SNEGSKA (reference sequence). The sample originates from a study of blood T cell repertoires in COVID-19. Original processing notes: For nucleated cells, counts were estimated from reference gene primer amplification. Clones were sequenced by immunoSEQ multiplex PCR, and TCRdb holds only the in-frame ones, with some missing. That table gives V, J and clone size, and the DNA gave D and trimming. The sample has about 150,000 clones; 80% to 90% are singletons.

The sample consisted of PBMCs or T cells enriched from blood (not recorded which). This chain uses TRBV20-1 with TRBJ1-5, with TRBD1 as a possible D gene (6 bases). This sequence was found in a man aged 45 to 65 who had recovered from COVID-19. The CDR3, as DNA: TGCAGTGCTAGTCCCAGGGGCCGGAACAATCAGCCCCAGCATTTT. Translating it yields CSASPRGRNNQPQHF.